The rows below give T cell receptor beta chains drawn from one sample of a study of shared clonotypes between healthy human individuals. Some clones are missing from TCRdb's copy, which holds only in-frame ones; the method was immunoSEQ multiplex PCR. Found here are about 2.4 million clones, approximately 94% of them singletons; the top ten hold roughly 0.36%. The sample comprised naive CD4+ T cells from PBMCs. These receptor sequences come from a man aged 18 to 35 in good health. Some clones in this sample may be carry-over from other donors' samples. The CDR3 runs from the conserved cysteine through the conserved F or W. The D gene is left open where the match is weak. Some rows mark clone size as missing; the rest say once, few, many or name a class of expanded clone.

clone_size	j_call	d_call	v_call	cdr3_nt	cdr3_aa
.	TRBJ1-3	.	TRBV9	TGTGCCAGCAGCGTAGCTTCCCGTGGAAACACCATATATTTT	CASSVASRGNTIYF
.	TRBJ1-1	.	TRBV5-1	TGCGCCAGCAGCTTCACATCGAACACTGAAGCTTTCTTT	CASSFTSNTEAFF
.	TRBJ1-5	TRBD1	TRBV6-6	TGTGCCAGCAGCCGGGACAGGCGCCCCAATCAGCCCCAGCATTTT	CASSRDRRPNQPQHF
.	TRBJ1-2	.	TRBV29-1	TGCAGCGTGACAGACGCCCATGGCTACACCTTC	CSVTDAHGYTF
.	TRBJ2-7	.	TRBV4-1	TGCGCCAGCAGCCAAGATAGATTGTCGGGGGAGCAGTACTTC	CASSQDRLSGEQYF
once	TRBJ1-3	.	TRBV6-6	TGTGCCAGCAGTCCAGGAGGGGATGGAAACACCATATATTTT	CASSPGGDGNTIYF
.	TRBJ1-2	.	TRBV7-9	TGTGCCAGCAGCCCAACCCAGGGATCCTATGGCTACACCTTC	CASSPTQGSYGYTF
.	TRBJ2-3	TRBD1	TRBV7-3	TGTGCCAGCAGCTTAGAGGGACAGGGCAGTAGGGCAGATACGCAGTATTTT	CASSLEGQGSRADTQYF
once	TRBJ2-1	.	TRBV10-1	TGCGCCACCCGGCGTATGGAGTTCTTC	CATRRMEFF
.	TRBJ2-7	.	TRBV30	TGTGCCTGGAGTTTCGGGAGTAGTTACGAGCAGTACTTC	CAWSFGSSYEQYF
.	TRBJ1-2	.	TRBV28	TGTGCCAGCAGTTTAGATAGCTATGGCTACACCTTC	CASSLDSYGYTF
.	TRBJ1-3	.	TRBV10-3	TGTGCCGCCCGTCGGGGCAGGGGAGAGTCTGGAAACACCATATATTTT	CAARRGRGESGNTIYF
.	TRBJ2-7	.	TRBV6-1	TGTGCCAGCAGTGTACGCTACGAGCAGTACTTC	CASSVRYEQYF
few	TRBJ1-5	.	TRBV7-8	TGTGCCAGCAGCTTTGGGCACCACAATCAGCCCCAGCATTTT	CASSFGHHNQPQHF
.	TRBJ2-3	.	TRBV28	TGTGCCAGCAGTTTAAGGGTCGGGAGATGGACGGATACGCAGTATTTT	CASSLRVGRWTDTQYF
.	TRBJ2-1	.	TRBV19	TGTGCCAGTAGTATAGCCCTACCCAATGAGCAGTTCTTC	CASSIALPNEQFF
.	TRBJ2-6	.	TRBV6-1	TGTGCCAGCAGTCCCACCGGGGCCAACGTCCTGACTTTC	CASSPTGANVLTF
.	TRBJ2-4	TRBD2	TRBV5-4	TGTGCCAGCAGCACCGGGACTAGCGGGGGTTGGGGTCTTAGAAACATTCAGTACTTC	CASSTGTSGGWGLRNIQYF
.	TRBJ2-3	TRBD2	TRBV28	TGTGCCAGCAGTTTATCGGTACTAGCGGGAGGAAGGGGCACAGATACGCAGTATTTT	CASSLSVLAGGRGTDTQYF
.	TRBJ1-2	.	TRBV6-1	TGTGCCAGCAGTGAAGCAAGGAACCTCTATGGCTACACCTTC	CASSEARNLYGYTF
.	TRBJ2-5	TRBD1	TRBV7-9	TGTGCCAGCAGCATAGACAGGGTATGGGAAACCCAGTACTTC	CASSIDRVWETQYF
.	TRBJ2-2	.	TRBV5-4	TGTGCCAGCAGCTTGGCCACCCCTGACGGGGAGCTGTTTTTT	CASSLATPDGELFF
.	TRBJ2-6	.	TRBV7-2	TGTGCCAGCAGCTTCGCCGCCTCTGGGGCCAACGTCCTGACTTTC	CASSFAASGANVLTF
.	TRBJ2-1	.	TRBV28	TGTGCCAGCAGTTCTGACCGTGGAGGGTGGCAGTTCTTC	CASSSDRGGWQFF
.	TRBJ2-1	TRBD2	TRBV5-6	TGTGCCAGCAGCTTGGTTCCGACTAGCGTTGTCGATGAGCAGTTCTTC	CASSLVPTSVVDEQFF
.	TRBJ1-2	.	TRBV28	TGTGCCAGCAGTTACCAGAACTATGGCTACACCTTC	CASSYQNYGYTF
.	TRBJ1-5	.	TRBV2	TGTGCCAGCAGTGGGGGGAGAGGTGATCAGCCCCAGCATTTT	CASSGGRGDQPQHF
once	TRBJ2-5	.	TRBV5-1	TGCGCCAGCAGCTTATATTCCGGGGTCCAAGAGACCCAGTACTTC	CASSLYSGVQETQYF
.	TRBJ2-1	.	TRBV12-5	TGTGCTAGTGGTTTGGTACTTGGGGAGACGCGCTACAATGAGCAGTTCTTC	CASGLVLGETRYNEQFF
.	TRBJ2-7	.	TRBV5-1	TGCGCCAGCAGCCCCCACGACCTAGCGTCGAAGTACGAGCAGTACTTC	CASSPHDLASKYEQYF
once	TRBJ1-1	TRBD1	TRBV28	TGTGCCAGCAGCCTAAGGGGACAGGGGAGACGGAACACTGAAGCTTTCTTT	CASSLRGQGRRNTEAFF
.	TRBJ1-1	.	TRBV6-5	TGTGCCAGCAGTTACTCGACTGGGGGCGAGACTGAAGCTTTCTTT	CASSYSTGGETEAFF
.	TRBJ1-1	.	TRBV19	TGTGCCAGTAGTTATCGGCGGCCGGGGGAAGCTTTCTTT	CASSYRRPGEAFF